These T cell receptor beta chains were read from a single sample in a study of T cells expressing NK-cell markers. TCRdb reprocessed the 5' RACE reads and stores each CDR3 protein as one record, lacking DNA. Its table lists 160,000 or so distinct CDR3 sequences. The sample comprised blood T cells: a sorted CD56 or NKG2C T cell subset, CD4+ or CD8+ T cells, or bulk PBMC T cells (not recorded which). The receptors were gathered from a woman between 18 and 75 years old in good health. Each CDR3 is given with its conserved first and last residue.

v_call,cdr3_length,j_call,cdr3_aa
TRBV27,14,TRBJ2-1,CASRPAGGPNEQFF
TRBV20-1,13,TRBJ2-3,CSAPGQNTDTQYF
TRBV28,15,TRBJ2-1,CASSSDRARYNEQFF
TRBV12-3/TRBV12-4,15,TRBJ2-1,CASSRTSGARYEQFF
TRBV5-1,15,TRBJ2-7,CASSSDRGPTYEQYF
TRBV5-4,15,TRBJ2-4,CASSLGQGSRNIQYF
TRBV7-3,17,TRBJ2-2,CASSSHPGGGAYGELFF
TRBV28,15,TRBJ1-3,CASRTPGGSGNTIYF
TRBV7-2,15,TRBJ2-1,CASSLEGWSSDEQFF
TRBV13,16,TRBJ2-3,CASRLAGLAVRDTQYF
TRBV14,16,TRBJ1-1,CASSQSPGRQNTEAFF